This entry lists 5 T cell receptor beta chains sequenced from one sample in a study of blood T cell repertoires in COVID-19. Produced via immunoSEQ multiplex PCR; TCRdb's table is partial and in-frame only. The repertoire consists of roughly 200,000 clones, with 85% to 90% occurring once and the leading ten covering about 3%. Material for sequencing was peripheral blood. The receptors were gathered from a man aged 40-49 years with active or convalescent COVID-19.

The genes are TRBV28 and TRBJ2-7, with a possible D match to TRBD1 (5 bases). Germline V gene lookup returns CDR1 MDHEN and CDR2 SYDVKM. V lost 3 bases, J lost 7 bases, and 13 bases lay in between. CDR3 length equals 13 residues. The CDR3: CASSLSLRGEQYF. CDR3 nucleotides: TGTGCCAGCAGTTTGTCCCTAAGGGGTGAGCAGTACTTC.

This rearrangement joins TRBV6-1 to TRBJ2-7; 9 nucleotides agree with TRBD2. Germline CDR1 MNHNS, CDR2 SASEGT. This CDR3 has 15 residues. Trimming removed 1 base from V and 3 bases from J; junction bases left unmatched: 4. The CDR3 region has the DNA TGTGCCAGCAGTGAAGAACTAGCGGGTTACTACGAGCAGTACTTC. Protein product: CASSEELAGYYEQYF.

The chain is built from TRBV5-4 and TRBJ2-3; TRBD2 agrees at 12 bases. Germline CDR1 reads SGHNT; CDR2 reads YYREEE (reference sequence). The ends lost 0 bases at V and 1 base at J; junction bases unmatched: 3. The CDR3 has 17 amino acids. In DNA form, the CDR3 reads TGTGCCAGCAGCTTGGGGACTAGCGGGGACGGCACAGATACGCAGTATTTT. Protein sequence: CASSLGTSGDGTDTQYF.

The V gene is TRBV10-3, the J gene TRBJ1-4, with D possibly TRBD1 on 5 matching bases. The V end was cut by 8 bases, the J end by 8 bases, with 15 bases between. Per the germline V gene, CDR1 is ENHRY and CDR2 is SYGVKD. This CDR3 region has 13 residues. CDR3 residues: CAIRGGRDEKLFF. The CDR3 region has the DNA TGTGCCATCCGCGGAGGGAGGGACGAAAAACTGTTTTTT.

CDR3 loop: CASGGEGTEAFF. CDR3 bases: TGTGCCAGCGGCGGGGAGGGGACTGAAGCTTTCTTT. This sequence joins TRBV7-3 and TRBJ1-1; maybe TRBD1 (5 bases). Germline V gene data show CDR1 as SGHTA and CDR2 as FQGTGA. The CDR3 has 12 residues. V dropped 8 bases and J dropped 5 bases, with 12 bases sitting between them. Combining the CDR3 with reference TRBV7-3 and TRBJ1-1 gives the whole variable domain GAGVSQTPSNKVTEKGKYVELRCDPISGHTALYWYRQSLGQGPEFLIYFQGTGAADDSGLPNDRFFAVRPEGSVSTLKIQRTERGDSAVYLCASGGEGTEAFFGQGTRLTVV.